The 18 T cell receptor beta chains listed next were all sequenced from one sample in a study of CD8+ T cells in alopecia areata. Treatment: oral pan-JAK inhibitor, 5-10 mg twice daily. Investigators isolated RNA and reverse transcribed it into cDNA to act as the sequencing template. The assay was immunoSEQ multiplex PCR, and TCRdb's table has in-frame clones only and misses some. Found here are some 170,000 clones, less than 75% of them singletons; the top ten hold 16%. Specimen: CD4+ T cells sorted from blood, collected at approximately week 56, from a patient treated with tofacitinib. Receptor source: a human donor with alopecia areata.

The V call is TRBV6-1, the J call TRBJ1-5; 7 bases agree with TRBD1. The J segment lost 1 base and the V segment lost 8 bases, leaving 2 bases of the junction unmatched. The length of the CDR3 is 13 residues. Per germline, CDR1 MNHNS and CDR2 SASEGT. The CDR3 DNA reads TGTGCCAGCGGGACAGCAAGCAATCAGCCCCAGCATTTT. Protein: CASGTASNQPQHF.

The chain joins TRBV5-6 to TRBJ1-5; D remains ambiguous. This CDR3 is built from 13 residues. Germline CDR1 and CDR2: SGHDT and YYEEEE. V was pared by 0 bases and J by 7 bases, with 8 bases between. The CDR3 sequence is CASSLARGQPQHF. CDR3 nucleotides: TGTGCCAGCAGCTTGGCTCGAGGGCAGCCCCAGCATTTT.

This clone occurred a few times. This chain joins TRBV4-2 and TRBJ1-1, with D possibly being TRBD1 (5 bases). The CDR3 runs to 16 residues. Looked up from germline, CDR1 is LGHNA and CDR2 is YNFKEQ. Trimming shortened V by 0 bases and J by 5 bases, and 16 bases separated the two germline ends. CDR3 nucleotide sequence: TGTGCCAGCAGCCAAGACCCGGGGCCCGGGCGGACTGAAGCTTTCTTT. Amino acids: CASSQDPGPGRTEAFF.

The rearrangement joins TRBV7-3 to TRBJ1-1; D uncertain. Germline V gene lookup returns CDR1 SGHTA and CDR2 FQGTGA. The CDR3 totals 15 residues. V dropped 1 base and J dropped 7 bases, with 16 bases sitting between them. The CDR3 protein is CASSLKAGGVSEAFF. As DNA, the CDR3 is TGTGCCAGCAGCTTAAAGGCGGGTGGGGTGAGTGAAGCTTTCTTT. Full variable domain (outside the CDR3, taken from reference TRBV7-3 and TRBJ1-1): GAGVSQTPSNKVTEKGKYVELRCDPISGHTALYWYRQSLGQGPEFLIYFQGTGAADDSGLPNDRFFAVRPEGSVSTLKIQRTERGDSAVYLCASSLKAGGVSEAFFGQGTRLTVV.

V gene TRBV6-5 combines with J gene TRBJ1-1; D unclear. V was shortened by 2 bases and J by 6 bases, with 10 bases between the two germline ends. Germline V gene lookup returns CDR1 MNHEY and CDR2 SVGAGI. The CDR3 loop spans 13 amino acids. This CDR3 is CASSYDPVAEAFF. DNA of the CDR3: TGTGCCAGCAGTTACGATCCGGTCGCTGAAGCTTTCTTT.

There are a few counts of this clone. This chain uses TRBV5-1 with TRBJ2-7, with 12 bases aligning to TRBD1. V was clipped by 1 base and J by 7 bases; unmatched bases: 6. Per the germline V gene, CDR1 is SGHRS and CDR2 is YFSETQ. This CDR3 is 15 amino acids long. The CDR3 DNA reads TGCGCCAGCAGCTTGATCGGGACAGGGGGCTCGGAGCAGTACTTC. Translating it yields CASSLIGTGGSEQYF. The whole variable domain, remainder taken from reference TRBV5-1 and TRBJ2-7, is KAGVTQTPRYLIKTRGQQVTLSCSPISGHRSVSWYQQTPGQGLQFLFEYFSETQRNKGNFPGRFSGRQFSNSRSEMNVSTLELGDSALYLCASSLIGTGGSEQYFGPGTRLTVT.

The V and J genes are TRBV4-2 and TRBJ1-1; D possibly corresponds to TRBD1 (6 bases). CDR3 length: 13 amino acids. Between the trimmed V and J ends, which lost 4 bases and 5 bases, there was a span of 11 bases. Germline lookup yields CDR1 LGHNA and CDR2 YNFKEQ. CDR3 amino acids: CASSPKGGTEAFF. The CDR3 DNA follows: TGTGCCAGCAGCCCGAAGGGGGGGACTGAAGCTTTCTTT.

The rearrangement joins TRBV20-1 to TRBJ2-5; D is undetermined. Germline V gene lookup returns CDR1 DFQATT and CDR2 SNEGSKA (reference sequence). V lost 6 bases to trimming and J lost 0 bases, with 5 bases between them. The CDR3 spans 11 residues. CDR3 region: CSAKYQETQYF. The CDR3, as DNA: TGCAGTGCAAAGTACCAAGAGACCCAGTACTTC.

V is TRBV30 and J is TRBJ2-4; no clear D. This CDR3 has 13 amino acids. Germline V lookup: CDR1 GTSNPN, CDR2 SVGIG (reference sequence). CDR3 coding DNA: TGTGCTTTCAGTCCATTAGTCAAAAACATTCAGTACTTC. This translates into CAFSPLVKNIQYF.

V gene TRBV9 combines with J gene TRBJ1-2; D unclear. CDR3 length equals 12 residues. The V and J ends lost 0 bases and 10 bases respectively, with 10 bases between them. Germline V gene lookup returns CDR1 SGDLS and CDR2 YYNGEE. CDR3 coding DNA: TGTGCCAGCAGCGTAGCGTCCCACCTCTACACCTTC. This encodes CASSVASHLYTF.

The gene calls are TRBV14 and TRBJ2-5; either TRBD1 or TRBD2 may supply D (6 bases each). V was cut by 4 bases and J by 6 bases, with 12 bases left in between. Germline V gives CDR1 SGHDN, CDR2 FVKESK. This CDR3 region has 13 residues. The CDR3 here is CASSLGAGKTQYF. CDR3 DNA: TGTGCCAGCAGCCTGGGGGCGGGAAAGACCCAGTACTTC.

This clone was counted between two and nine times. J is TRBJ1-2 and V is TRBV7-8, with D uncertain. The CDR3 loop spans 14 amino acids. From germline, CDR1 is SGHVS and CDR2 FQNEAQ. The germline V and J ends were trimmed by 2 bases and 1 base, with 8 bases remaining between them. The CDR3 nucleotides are TGTGCCAGCAGCTTAAGGGAAAGTAACTATGGCTACACCTTC. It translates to CASSLRESNYGYTF.

The CDR3 DNA follows: TGCGCCAGCAGTCGCTCCCACGCGGATACGCAGTATTTT. This codes for CASSRSHADTQYF. The chain recombines TRBV4-1 with TRBJ2-3, with D unresolved. V was shortened by 6 bases and J by 6 bases, with 13 bases between the two germline ends. The germline gives CDR1 MGHRA, CDR2 YSYEKL. The CDR3 is 13 residues long.

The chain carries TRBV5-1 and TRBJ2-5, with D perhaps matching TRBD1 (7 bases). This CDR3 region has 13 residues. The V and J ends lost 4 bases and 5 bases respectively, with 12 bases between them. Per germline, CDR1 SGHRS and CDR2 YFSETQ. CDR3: CASSQGGTETQYF. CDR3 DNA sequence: TGCGCCAGCAGCCAGGGGGGAACGGAGACCCAGTACTTC.

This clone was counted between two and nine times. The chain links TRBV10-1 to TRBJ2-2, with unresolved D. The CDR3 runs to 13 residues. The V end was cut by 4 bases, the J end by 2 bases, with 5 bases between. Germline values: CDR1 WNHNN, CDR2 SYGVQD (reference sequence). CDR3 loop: CASSAANTGELFF. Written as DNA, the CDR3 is TGCGCCAGCAGTGCCGCTAACACCGGGGAGCTGTTTTTT.

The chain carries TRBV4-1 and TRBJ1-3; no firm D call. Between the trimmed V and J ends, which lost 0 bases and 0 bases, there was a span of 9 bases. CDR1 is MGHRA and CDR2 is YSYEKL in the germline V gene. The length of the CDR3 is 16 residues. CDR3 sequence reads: CASSQDVLASGNTIYF. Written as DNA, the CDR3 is TGCGCCAGCAGCCAAGATGTGCTGGCCTCTGGAAACACCATATATTTT.

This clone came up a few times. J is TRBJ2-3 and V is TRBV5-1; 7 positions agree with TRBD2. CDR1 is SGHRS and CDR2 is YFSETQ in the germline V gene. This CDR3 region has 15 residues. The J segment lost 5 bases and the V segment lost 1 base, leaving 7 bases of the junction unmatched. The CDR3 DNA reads TGCGCCAGCAGCTTGCTCGGGGGGTATGGAGATACGCAGTATTTT. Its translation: CASSLLGGYGDTQYF.

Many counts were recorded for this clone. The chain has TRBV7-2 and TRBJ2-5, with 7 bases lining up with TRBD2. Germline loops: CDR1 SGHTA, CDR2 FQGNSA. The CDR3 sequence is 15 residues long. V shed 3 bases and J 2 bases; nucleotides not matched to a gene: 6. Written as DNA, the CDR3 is TGTGCCAGCAGCTTCAAAGCGGGACCTCAAGAGACCCAGTACTTC. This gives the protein CASSFKAGPQETQYF. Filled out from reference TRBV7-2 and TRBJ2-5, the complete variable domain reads GAGVSQSPSNKVTEKGKDVELRCDPISGHTALYWYRQSLGQGLEFLIYFQGNSAPDKSGLPSDRFSAERTGGSVSTLTIQRTQQEDSAVYLCASSFKAGPQETQYFGPGTRLLVL.